This T cell receptor beta chain was captured in a study of cytomegalovirus exposure and HLA in healthy donors. This CDR3 comprises 18 residues. V shed 4 bases, J shed 0 bases, and the junction held 13 bases outside the gene matches. Germline lookup yields CDR1 SGHVS and CDR2 FQNEAQ. Profiled with immunoSEQ multiplex PCR; TCRdb holds only in-frame clones, not every one. The table includes under 150,000 clones, approximately 86% detected once. The chain has TRBV7-8 and TRBJ2-7; 9 nucleotides align to TRBD1. This clonotype originated in a man aged 18 to 30 in good health and CMV-seropositive. Material for sequencing was PBMCs. DNA for the CDR3: TGTGCCAGCAGCTCCCACCCGGGACAGGGTTTAAGCTCCTACGAGCAGTACTTC. Translation gives CASSSHPGQGLSSYEQYF.